The rows below give T cell receptor beta chains drawn from one sample of a study of sequential checkpoint blockade in melanoma. Data came from immunoSEQ multiplex PCR; TCRdb stores just in-frame clones and leaves some out. Among 1,500 or so clones listed, roughly 73% were seen once. The sample consisted of CD8+ T cells sorted from blood (inferred from file names), taken from a patient given nivolumab and ipilimumab in sequence. The receptor source for this set is a human donor with melanoma. Each CDR3 is given with its conserved first and last residue. Each record gives: J gene, clone size, V gene, D gene, CDR3 protein, CDR3 DNA. A D gene is named only where the DNA matches it firmly. Not all rows give a size; the values are once, few, many and, for expanded clones, a class.

J: TRBJ1-4
size: .
V: TRBV13
D: .
CDR3: CASSLGQGVTNEKLFF
DNA: TGTGCCAGCAGCTTAGGACAGGGTGTAACTAATGAAAAACTGTTTTTT

J: TRBJ1-1
size: .
V: TRBV6-1
D: TRBD1
CDR3: CASSEGTGNTEAFF
DNA: TGTGCCAGCAGTGAAGGGACAGGGAACACTGAAGCTTTCTTT

J: TRBJ1-4
size: .
V: TRBV2
D: .
CDR3: CASSGKWDMGEKLFF
DNA: TGTGCCAGCAGTGGGAAATGGGACATGGGAGAAAAACTGTTTTTT

J: TRBJ2-7
size: .
V: TRBV30
D: TRBD1
CDR3: CAWSKDRGGYEQCF
DNA: TGTGCCTGGAGCAAGGACAGGGGAGGGTACGAGCAGTGCTTC

J: TRBJ1-1
size: once
V: TRBV4-1
D: .
CDR3: CASSRRTNTEAFF
DNA: TGCGCCAGCAGCCGGCGGACTAACACTGAAGCTTTCTTT

J: TRBJ2-7
size: .
V: TRBV6-5
D: .
CDR3: CASSYRGREQYF
DNA: TGTGCCAGCAGTTACCGAGGGAGGGAGCAGTACTTC

J: TRBJ2-7
size: few
V: TRBV15
D: .
CDR3: CATSRWRQGTHEQYF
DNA: TGTGCCACCAGCAGATGGCGGCAGGGGACCCACGAGCAGTACTTC

J: TRBJ2-7
size: .
V: TRBV27
D: TRBD1
CDR3: CASSFGQGGYEQYF
DNA: TGTGCCAGCAGTTTTGGACAGGGGGGCTACGAGCAGTACTTC

J: TRBJ2-7
size: .
V: TRBV27
D: .
CDR3: CASSLIGGTSYEQYF
DNA: TGTGCCAGCAGTTTAATCGGGGGTACCTCCTACGAGCAGTACTTC

J: TRBJ2-7
size: .
V: TRBV29-1
D: TRBD1
CDR3: CSVGSGTGGFEQYF
DNA: TGCAGCGTAGGTTCCGGGACAGGGGGCTTCGAGCAGTACTTC

J: TRBJ1-4
size: .
V: TRBV5-1
D: .
CDR3: CASSPGQTTNEKLFF
DNA: TGCGCCAGCAGCCCTGGACAGACAACTAATGAAAAACTGTTTTTT

J: TRBJ2-1
size: .
V: TRBV29-1
D: TRBD2
CDR3: CSAEGLAGVNEQFF
DNA: TGCAGCGCCGAGGGACTAGCGGGAGTCAATGAGCAGTTCTTC

J: TRBJ2-7
size: once
V: TRBV27
D: .
CDR3: CASSLRGGGSYEQYF
DNA: TGTGCCAGCAGTTTAAGGGGTGGGGGGTCCTACGAGCAGTACTTC

J: TRBJ2-7
size: few
V: TRBV19
D: .
CDR3: CASSPGYEQYF
DNA: TGTGCCAGTAGTCCCGGGTACGAGCAGTACTTC

J: TRBJ2-6
size: .
V: TRBV7-8
D: .
CDR3: CASSTFCYPQSRANVLTF
DNA: TGTGCCAGCAGCACGTTTTGTTACCCACAAAGTCGGGCCAACGTCCTGACTTTC

J: TRBJ2-7
size: .
V: TRBV6-5
D: TRBD2
CDR3: CASSQLAGRSYEQYF
DNA: TGTGCCAGCAGTCAGCTAGCGGGGAGATCCTACGAGCAGTACTTC

J: TRBJ1-4
size: few
V: TRBV21-1
D: .
CDR3: CASSKATGGSNEKLFF
DNA: TGTGCCAGCAGCAAAGCTACAGGGGGTTCTAATGAAAAACTGTTTTTT

J: TRBJ2-7
size: .
V: TRBV27
D: .
CDR3: CASRAGTQGTYEQYF
DNA: TGTGCCAGCAGAGCCGGGACACAGGGCACCTACGAGCAGTACTTC

J: TRBJ1-5
size: .
V: TRBV2
D: TRBD1
CDR3: CASSEDRGRNQPQHF
DNA: TGTGCCAGCAGTGAAGACAGGGGCAGGAATCAGCCCCAGCATTTT

J: TRBJ2-7
size: .
V: TRBV5-4
D: TRBD1
CDR3: CAASGTASYEQYF
DNA: TGTGCCGCGTCCGGGACAGCCTCCTACGAGCAGTACTTC

J: TRBJ2-5
size: .
V: TRBV12-5
D: TRBD1
CDR3: CASGLSQGEQYF
DNA: TGTGCTAGTGGTTTGAGCCAGGGGGAACAGTACTTC

J: TRBJ1-1
size: .
V: TRBV6-6
D: .
CDR3: CASSYSFSGVNTEAFF
DNA: TGTGCCAGCAGTTACTCTTTTTCAGGGGTGAACACTGAAGCTTTCTTT

J: TRBJ2-7
size: .
V: TRBV14
D: .
CDR3: CASSQDEAIPYEQYF
DNA: TGTGCCAGCAGCCAAGATGAGGCTATTCCCTACGAGCAGTACTTC

J: TRBJ2-7
size: once
V: TRBV19
D: .
CDR3: CASGKGPGGSSEQYF
DNA: TGTGCCAGTGGCAAGGGGCCGGGTGGATCTTCCGAGCAGTACTTC

J: TRBJ2-7
size: .
V: TRBV13
D: TRBD2
CDR3: CASSLGLAGGSYEQYF
DNA: TGTGCCAGCAGCTTAGGGCTAGCGGGAGGATCCTACGAGCAGTACTTC

J: TRBJ2-7
size: .
V: TRBV7-9
D: .
CDR3: CASSRLAGGSHEQYF
DNA: TGTGCCAGCAGCCGCCTGGCAGGGGGGTCCCACGAGCAGTACTTC

J: TRBJ2-1
size: .
V: TRBV7-8
D: TRBD2
CDR3: CASSHRSTLAAYNEQFF
DNA: TGTGCCAGCAGCCACAGATCCACACTAGCGGCCTACAATGAGCAGTTCTTC

J: TRBJ1-1
size: .
V: TRBV5-1
D: .
CDR3: CASSPWGGMNTEAFF
DNA: TGCGCCAGCAGCCCCTGGGGGGGGATGAACACTGAAGCTTTCTTT

J: TRBJ2-7
size: .
V: TRBV5-4
D: TRBD1
CDR3: CASSTPGQGAGESYEQYF
DNA: TGTGCCAGCAGCACGCCGGGACAGGGGGCGGGGGAGTCCTACGAGCAGTACTTC

J: TRBJ1-2
size: .
V: TRBV9
D: .
CDR3: CASSVGHPTNYGYTF
DNA: TGTGCCAGCAGCGTAGGGCACCCAACTAACTATGGCTACACCTTC

J: TRBJ1-5
size: .
V: TRBV15
D: .
CDR3: CATSRGGFNQPQHF
DNA: TGTGCCACCAGCAGAGGAGGCTTTAATCAGCCCCAGCATTTT

J: TRBJ1-1
size: .
V: TRBV9
D: .
CDR3: CASSVVANTEAFF
DNA: TGTGCCAGCAGCGTAGTAGCGAACACTGAAGCTTTCTTT

J: TRBJ2-7
size: .
V: TRBV7-9
D: .
CDR3: CASSLGGDSSYGQYF
DNA: TGTGCCAGCAGCTTAGGGGGGGACAGCTCTTACGGACAGTACTTC

J: TRBJ2-7
size: .
V: TRBV25-1
D: .
CDR3: CASSEGQGPYEQYF
DNA: TGTGCCAGCAGTGAGGGGCAGGGGCCGTACGAGCAGTACTTC

J: TRBJ1-5
size: .
V: TRBV9
D: TRBD1
CDR3: CASSATGFSNQPQHF
DNA: TGTGCCAGCAGCGCGACAGGGTTTAGCAATCAGCCCCAGCATTTT

J: TRBJ2-7
size: .
V: TRBV5-6
D: TRBD1
CDR3: CASSRVDRTYEQYF
DNA: TGTGCCAGCAGCCGGGTGGACAGGACCTACGAGCAGTACTTC

J: TRBJ2-7
size: .
V: TRBV5-6
D: TRBD2
CDR3: CASSSGLAGREQYF
DNA: TGTGCCAGCAGCTCGGGACTAGCGGGGAGGGAGCAGTACTTC

J: TRBJ2-7
size: .
V: TRBV2
D: TRBD2
CDR3: CASRDSGTSTVVYQYF
DNA: TGTGCCAGCAGAGACTCCGGGACTAGCACGGTCGTTTACCAGTACTTC

J: TRBJ2-7
size: .
V: TRBV21-1
D: .
CDR3: CASSVGGSLSHEQYF
DNA: TGTGCCAGCAGCGTTGGGGGGTCCTTAAGCCACGAGCAGTACTTC

J: TRBJ2-5
size: .
V: TRBV30
D: .
CDR3: CAWSGVRETQYF
DNA: TGTGCCTGGAGTGGTGTTCGTGAGACCCAGTACTTC

J: TRBJ2-7
size: .
V: TRBV30
D: .
CDR3: CAWSPRGFGLYEQYF
DNA: TGTGCCTGGAGTCCTCGGGGATTCGGCCTCTACGAGCAGTACTTC

J: TRBJ2-7
size: few
V: TRBV7-9
D: TRBD1
CDR3: CASSPGGYEQYF
DNA: TGTGCCAGCAGCCCAGGGGGCTACGAGCAGTACTTC

J: TRBJ1-2
size: .
V: TRBV27
D: TRBD1
CDR3: CASSTRTGYRYGYTF
DNA: TGTGCCAGCAGTACCCGGACAGGGTACAGGTATGGCTACACCTTC

J: TRBJ2-7
size: .
V: TRBV29-1
D: TRBD1
CDR3: CSVGTGSSYEQYF
DNA: TGCAGCGTTGGGACAGGGAGCTCCTACGAGCAGTACTTC

J: TRBJ2-1
size: .
V: TRBV2
D: TRBD2
CDR3: CASSPPLAGVYNEQFF
DNA: TGTGCCAGCAGTCCCCCCCTAGCGGGGGTCTACAATGAGCAGTTCTTC

J: TRBJ2-3
size: .
V: TRBV28
D: TRBD2
CDR3: CASRSSREGNTQYF
DNA: TGTGCCAGCAGGTCCTCTAGGGAGGGAAATACGCAGTATTTT

J: TRBJ1-2
size: .
V: TRBV7-9
D: .
CDR3: CASSSLTMGYTF
DNA: TGTGCCAGCAGCAGCCTAACTATGGGCTACACCTTC

J: TRBJ2-6
size: .
V: TRBV6-5
D: .
CDR3: CASSYPQGSGANVLTF
DNA: TGTGCCAGCAGTTACCCCCAGGGCTCTGGGGCCAACGTCCTGACTTTC

J: TRBJ1-2
size: once
V: TRBV4-1
D: .
CDR3: CASSLQDSSNYGYTF
DNA: TGCGCCAGCAGCCTCCAGGACAGTTCAAACTATGGCTACACCTTC

J: TRBJ2-7
size: .
V: TRBV7-9
D: .
CDR3: CASSASGYYEQYF
DNA: TGTGCCAGCAGCGCCTCAGGGTACTACGAGCAGTACTTC

J: TRBJ1-5
size: .
V: TRBV27
D: .
CDR3: CASSNREQGFNQPQHF
DNA: TGTGCCAGCAGTAACCGGGAACAGGGATTCAATCAGCCCCAGCATTTT

J: TRBJ2-7
size: .
V: TRBV7-9
D: TRBD1
CDR3: CASSTGTGGQYF
DNA: TGTGCCAGCAGCACTGGGACAGGTGGACAGTACTTC

J: TRBJ2-7
size: .
V: TRBV5-1
D: .
CDR3: CASSLRGEYYEQYF
DNA: TGCGCCAGCAGCCTCAGGGGGGAATACTACGAGCAGTACTTC